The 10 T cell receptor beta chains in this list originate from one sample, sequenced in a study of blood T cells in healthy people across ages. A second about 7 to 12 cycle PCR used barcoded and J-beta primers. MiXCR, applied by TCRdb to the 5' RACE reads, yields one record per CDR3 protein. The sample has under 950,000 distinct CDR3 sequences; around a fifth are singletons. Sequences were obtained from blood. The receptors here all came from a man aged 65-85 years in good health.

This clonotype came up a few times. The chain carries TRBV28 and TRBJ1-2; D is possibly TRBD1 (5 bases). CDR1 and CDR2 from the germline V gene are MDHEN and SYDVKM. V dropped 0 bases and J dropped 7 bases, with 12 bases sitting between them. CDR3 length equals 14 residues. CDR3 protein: CASSLWGRDPGYTF. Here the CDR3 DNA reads TGTGCCAGCAGTTTATGGGGGCGAGATCCTGGCTACACCTTC.

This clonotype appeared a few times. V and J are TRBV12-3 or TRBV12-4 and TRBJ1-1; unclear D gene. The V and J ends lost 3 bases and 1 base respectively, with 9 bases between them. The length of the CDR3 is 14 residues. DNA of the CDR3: TGTGCCAGCAGTTTCTCAATGCAGAACACTGAAGCTTTCTTT. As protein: CASSFSMQNTEAFF.

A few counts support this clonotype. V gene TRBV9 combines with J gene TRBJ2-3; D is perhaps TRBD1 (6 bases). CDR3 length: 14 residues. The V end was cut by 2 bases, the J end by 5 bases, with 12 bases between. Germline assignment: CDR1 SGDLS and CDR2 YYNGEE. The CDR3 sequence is CASSVWGPKDTQYF. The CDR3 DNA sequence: TGTGCCAGCAGCGTTTGGGGGCCGAAAGATACGCAGTATTTT.

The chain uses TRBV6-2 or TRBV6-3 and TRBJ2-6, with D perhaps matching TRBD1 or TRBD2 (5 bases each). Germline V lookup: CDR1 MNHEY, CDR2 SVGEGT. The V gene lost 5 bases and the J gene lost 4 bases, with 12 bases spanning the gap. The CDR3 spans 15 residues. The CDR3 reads CASSRGPSGANVLTF. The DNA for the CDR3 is TGTGCCAGCAGTCGGGGACCTTCAGGGGCCAACGTCCTGACTTTC.

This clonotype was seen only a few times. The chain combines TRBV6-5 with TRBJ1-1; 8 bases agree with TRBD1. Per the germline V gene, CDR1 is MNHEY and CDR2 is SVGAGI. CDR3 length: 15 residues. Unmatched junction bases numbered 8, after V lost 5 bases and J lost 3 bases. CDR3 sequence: CASSKWTGKDTEAFF. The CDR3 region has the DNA TGTGCCAGCAGTAAATGGACAGGGAAGGACACTGAAGCTTTCTTT.

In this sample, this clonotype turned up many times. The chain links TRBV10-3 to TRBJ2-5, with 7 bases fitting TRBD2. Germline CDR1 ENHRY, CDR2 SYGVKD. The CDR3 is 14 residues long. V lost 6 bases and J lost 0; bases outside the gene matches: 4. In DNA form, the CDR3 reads TGTGCCATCAGGGCGGGGGTGTACCAAGAGACCCAGTACTTC. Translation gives CAIRAGVYQETQYF.

The CDR3 region is CASSVGTAGYGYTF. The CDR3 DNA reads as TGTGCCAGCAGCGTAGGAACCGCTGGGTATGGCTACACCTTC. V is TRBV9 and J is TRBJ1-2, with no clear D. Trimming took 0 bases from V and 5 from J, leaving 11 bases between them. The CDR3 spans 14 residues. Germline lookup yields CDR1 SGDLS and CDR2 YYNGEE.

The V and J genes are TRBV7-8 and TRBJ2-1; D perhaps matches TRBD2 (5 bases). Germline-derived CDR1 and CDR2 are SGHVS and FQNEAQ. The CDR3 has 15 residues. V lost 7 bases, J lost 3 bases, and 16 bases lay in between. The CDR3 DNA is TGTGCCAGCACTTCGAGCGGATTGCGCTACAATGAGCAGTTCTTC. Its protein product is CASTSSGLRYNEQFF.

The CDR3 nucleotides are TGCAGCGTTGCTCGGACAGCCGGCTATGGCTACACCTTC. As protein: CSVARTAGYGYTF. The V gene is TRBV29-1, the J gene TRBJ1-2; possible D gene TRBD1, 6 bases. Germline-derived CDR1 and CDR2 are SQVTM and ANQGSEA. The CDR3 runs to 13 residues. V was cut by 4 bases and J by 4 bases, with 13 bases left in between.

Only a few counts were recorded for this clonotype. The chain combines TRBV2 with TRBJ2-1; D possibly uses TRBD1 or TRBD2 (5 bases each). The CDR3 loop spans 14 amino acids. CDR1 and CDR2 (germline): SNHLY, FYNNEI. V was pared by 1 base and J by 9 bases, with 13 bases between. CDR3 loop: CASSEVGGLGEQFF. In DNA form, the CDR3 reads TGTGCCAGCAGTGAAGTTGGGGGTTTGGGTGAGCAGTTCTTC.